The clone carrying this T cell receptor (beta chain) has only a few counts. The antigen is not known. The authors made TCR beta libraries by quantitative 5'-RACE with molecular barcodes. One entry per CDR3 protein results from TCRdb running MiXCR on the 5' RACE reads. The sample yields some 140,000 distinct CDR3 sequences, 7% to 10% seen once. This record belongs to a study of CD8 T cells in ankylosing spondylitis. Study findings and constraints: A TCR beta motif made of about 8 highly homologous variants seemed typical of ankylosing spondylitis blood.

The CDR3 consists of 13 residues. Germline values: CDR1 SNHLY, CDR2 FYNNEI. V was shortened by 4 bases and J by 3 bases, with 6 bases between the two germline ends. The chain has TRBV2 and TRBJ2-2; D is unresolved. Sequences were obtained from synovial fluid, either unsorted or a sorted T cell fraction (not recorded which). The receptor was derived from a male donor with ankylosing spondylitis. This chain's CDR3 is CASSVRDTGELFF. CDR3 sequence (DNA): TGTGCCAGCAGTGTACGGGACACCGGGGAGCTGTTTTTT.